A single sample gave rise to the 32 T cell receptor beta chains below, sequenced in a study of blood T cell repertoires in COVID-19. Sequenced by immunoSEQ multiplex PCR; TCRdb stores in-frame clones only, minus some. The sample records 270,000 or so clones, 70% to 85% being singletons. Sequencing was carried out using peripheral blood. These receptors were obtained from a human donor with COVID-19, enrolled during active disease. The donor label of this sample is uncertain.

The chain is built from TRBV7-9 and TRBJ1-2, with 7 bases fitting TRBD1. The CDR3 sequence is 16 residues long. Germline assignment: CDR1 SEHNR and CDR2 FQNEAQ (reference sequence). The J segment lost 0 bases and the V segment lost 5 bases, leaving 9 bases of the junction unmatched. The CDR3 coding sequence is TGTGCCAGCAGCCGAGGGACAGTGCGAGCTAACTATGGCTACACCTTC. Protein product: CASSRGTVRANYGYTF.

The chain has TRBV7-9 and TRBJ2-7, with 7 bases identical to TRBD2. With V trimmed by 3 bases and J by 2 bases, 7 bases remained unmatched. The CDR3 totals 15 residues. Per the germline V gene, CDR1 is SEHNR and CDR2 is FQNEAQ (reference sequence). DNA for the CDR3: TGTGCCAGCAGCTTGAGTCTAGCGGTACCCTACGAGCAGTACTTC. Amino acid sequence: CASSLSLAVPYEQYF. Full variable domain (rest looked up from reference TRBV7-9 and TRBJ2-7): DTGVSQNPRHKITKRGQNVTFRCDPISEHNRLYWYRQTLGQGPEFLTYFQNEAQLEKSRLLSDRFSAERPKGSFSTLEIQRTEQGDSAMYLCASSLSLAVPYEQYFGPGTRLTVT.

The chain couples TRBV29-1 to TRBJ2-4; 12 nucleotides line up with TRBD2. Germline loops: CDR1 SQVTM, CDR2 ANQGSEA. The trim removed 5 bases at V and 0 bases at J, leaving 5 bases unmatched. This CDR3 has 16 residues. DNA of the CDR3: TGCAGCGTTTGGACTAGCGGGAATCTAGCCAAAAACATTCAGTACTTC. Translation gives CSVWTSGNLAKNIQYF.

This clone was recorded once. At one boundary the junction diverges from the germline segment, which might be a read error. CDR3 sequence (DNA): TGTGCTAGCAGCCTCGGGCCGGGAGGATCCTACGAGCAGTACTTC. Encoded protein: CASSLGPGGSYEQYF. The rearrangement joins TRBV7-7 to TRBJ2-7, with TRBD2 matching 7 bases. The CDR3 spans 15 residues. Germline loops: CDR1 SSHAT, CDR2 FNYEAQ (reference sequence).

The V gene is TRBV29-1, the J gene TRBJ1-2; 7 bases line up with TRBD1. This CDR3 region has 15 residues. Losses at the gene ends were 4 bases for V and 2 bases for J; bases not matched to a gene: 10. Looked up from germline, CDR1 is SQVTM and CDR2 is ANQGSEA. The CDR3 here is CSVVGMPDRNYGYTF. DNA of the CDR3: TGCAGCGTTGTTGGTATGCCGGACAGGAACTATGGCTACACCTTC.

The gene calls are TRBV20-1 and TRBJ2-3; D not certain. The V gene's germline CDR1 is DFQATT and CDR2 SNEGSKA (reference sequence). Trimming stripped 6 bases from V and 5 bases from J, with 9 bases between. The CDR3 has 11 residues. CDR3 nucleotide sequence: TGCAGTGCCCTTGCGAGAGATACGCAGTATTTT. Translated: CSALARDTQYF.

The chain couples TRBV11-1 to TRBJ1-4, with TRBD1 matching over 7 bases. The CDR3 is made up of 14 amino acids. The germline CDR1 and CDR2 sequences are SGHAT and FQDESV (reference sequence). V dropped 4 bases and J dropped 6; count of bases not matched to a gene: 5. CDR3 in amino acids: CASSSRDSYEKLFF. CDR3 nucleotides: TGTGCCAGCAGCTCCAGGGACAGCTATGAAAAACTGTTTTTT. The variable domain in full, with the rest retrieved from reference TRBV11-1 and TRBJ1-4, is EAEVAQSPRYKITEKSQAVAFWCDPISGHATLYWYRQILGQGPELLVQFQDESVVDDSQLPKDRFSAERLKGVDSTLKIQPAELGDSAMYLCASSSRDSYEKLFFGSGTQLSVL.

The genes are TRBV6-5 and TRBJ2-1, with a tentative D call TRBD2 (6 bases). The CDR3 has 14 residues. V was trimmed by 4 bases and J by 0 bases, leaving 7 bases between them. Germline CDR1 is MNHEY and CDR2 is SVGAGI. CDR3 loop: CASSSGGSYNEQFF. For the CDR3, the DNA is TGTGCCAGCAGTTCCGGGGGCTCCTACAATGAGCAGTTCTTC.

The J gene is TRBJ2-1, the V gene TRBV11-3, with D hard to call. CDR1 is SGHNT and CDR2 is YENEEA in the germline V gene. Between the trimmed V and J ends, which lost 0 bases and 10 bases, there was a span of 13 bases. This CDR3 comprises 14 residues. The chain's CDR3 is CASSLDQLTVEQFF. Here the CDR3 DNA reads TGTGCCAGCAGCTTAGATCAATTAACAGTGGAGCAGTTCTTC. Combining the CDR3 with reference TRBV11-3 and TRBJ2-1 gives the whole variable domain EAGVVQSPRYKIIEKKQPVAFWCNPISGHNTLYWYLQNLGQGPELLIRYENEEAVDDSQLPKDRFSAERLKGVDSTLKIQPAELGDSAVYLCASSLDQLTVEQFFGPGTRLTVL.

Here the CDR3 reads CASSLRWPRDGSYNEQFF. The CDR3 DNA sequence: TGTGCCAGCAGTTTAAGATGGCCCCGGGATGGGTCCTACAATGAGCAGTTCTTC. The gene calls are TRBV6-2 or TRBV6-3 and TRBJ2-1, with D perhaps TRBD2 (5 bases). Germline CDR1 MNHEY, CDR2 SVGEGT. The CDR3 is made up of 18 amino acids. Trimming removed 4 bases at V and 1 base at J, with 20 bases between.

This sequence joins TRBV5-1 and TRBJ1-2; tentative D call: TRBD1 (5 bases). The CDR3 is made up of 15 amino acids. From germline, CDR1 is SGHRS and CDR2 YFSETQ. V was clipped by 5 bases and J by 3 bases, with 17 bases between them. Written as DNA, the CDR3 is TGCGCCAGCAGACCCCCGTACAGGAGACACTATGGCTACACCTTC. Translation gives CASRPPYRRHYGYTF.

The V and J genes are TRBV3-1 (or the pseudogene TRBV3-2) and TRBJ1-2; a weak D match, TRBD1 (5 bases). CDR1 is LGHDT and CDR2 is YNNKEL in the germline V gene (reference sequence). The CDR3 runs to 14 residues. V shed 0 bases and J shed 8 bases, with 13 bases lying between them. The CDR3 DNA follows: TGTGCCAGCAGCCAAGATTTCGGGGGTAGAGGCTACACCTTC. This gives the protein CASSQDFGGRGYTF.

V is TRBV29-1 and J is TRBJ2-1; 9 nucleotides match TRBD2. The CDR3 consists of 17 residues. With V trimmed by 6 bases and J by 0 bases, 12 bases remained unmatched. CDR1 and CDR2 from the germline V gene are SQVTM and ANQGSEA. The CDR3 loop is CSVKRGLAGSSYNEQFF. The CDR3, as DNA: TGCAGCGTCAAAAGGGGCCTAGCGGGAAGCTCCTACAATGAGCAGTTCTTC.

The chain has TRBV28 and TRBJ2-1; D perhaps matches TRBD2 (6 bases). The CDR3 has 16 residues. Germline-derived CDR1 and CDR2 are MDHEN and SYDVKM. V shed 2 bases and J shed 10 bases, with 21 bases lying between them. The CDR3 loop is CASSLSSGVGRGEQFF. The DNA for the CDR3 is TGTGCCAGCAGTTTAAGTTCGGGTGTCGGCCGGGGGGAGCAGTTCTTC.

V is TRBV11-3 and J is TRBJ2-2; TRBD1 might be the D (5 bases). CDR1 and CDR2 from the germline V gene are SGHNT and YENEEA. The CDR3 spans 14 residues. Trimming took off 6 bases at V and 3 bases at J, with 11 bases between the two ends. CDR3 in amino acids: CASSPLRDTGELFF. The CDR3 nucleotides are TGTGCCAGCAGTCCACTCAGGGACACCGGGGAGCTGTTTTTT.

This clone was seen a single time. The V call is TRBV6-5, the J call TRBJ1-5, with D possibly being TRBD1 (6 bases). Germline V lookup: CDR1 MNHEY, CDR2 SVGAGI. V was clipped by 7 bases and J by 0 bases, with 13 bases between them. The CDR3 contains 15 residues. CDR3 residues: CASKEGQSSNQPQHF. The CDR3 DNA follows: TGTGCCAGCAAGGAAGGACAGAGTAGCAATCAGCCCCAGCATTTT.

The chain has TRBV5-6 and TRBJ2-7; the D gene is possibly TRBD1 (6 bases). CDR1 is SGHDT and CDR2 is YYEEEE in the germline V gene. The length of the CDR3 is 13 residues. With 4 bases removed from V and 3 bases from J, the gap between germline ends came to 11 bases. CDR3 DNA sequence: TGTGCCAGCAGCCTTTTGGACAGCTACGAGCAGTACTTC. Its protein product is CASSLLDSYEQYF.

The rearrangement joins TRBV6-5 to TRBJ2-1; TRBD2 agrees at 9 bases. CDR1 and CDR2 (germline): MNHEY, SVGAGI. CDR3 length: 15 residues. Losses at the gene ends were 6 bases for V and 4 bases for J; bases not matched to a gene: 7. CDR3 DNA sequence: TGTGCCAGCAGCCGCAGCGGGAGGACGTACAATGAGCAGTTCTTC. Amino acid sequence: CASSRSGRTYNEQFF.

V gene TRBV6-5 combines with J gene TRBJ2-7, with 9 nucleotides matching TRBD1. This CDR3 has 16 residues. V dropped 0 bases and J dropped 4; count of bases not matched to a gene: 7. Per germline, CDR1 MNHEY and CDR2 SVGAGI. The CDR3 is CASSYSTGGGLYEQYF. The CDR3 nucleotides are TGTGCCAGCAGTTACTCGACAGGGGGGGGACTTTACGAGCAGTACTTC.

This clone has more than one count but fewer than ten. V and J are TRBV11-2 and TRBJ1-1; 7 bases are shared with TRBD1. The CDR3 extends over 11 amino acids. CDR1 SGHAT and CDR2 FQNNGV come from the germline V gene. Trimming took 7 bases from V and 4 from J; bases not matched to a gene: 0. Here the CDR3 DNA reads TGTGCCAGCACAGGGGGCACTGAAGCTTTCTTT. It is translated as CASTGGTEAFF.

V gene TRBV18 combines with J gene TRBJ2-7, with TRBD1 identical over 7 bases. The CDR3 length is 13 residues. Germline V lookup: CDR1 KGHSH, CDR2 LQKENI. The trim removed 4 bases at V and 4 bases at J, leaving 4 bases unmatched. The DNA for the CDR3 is TGTGCCAGCTCACAGGGACAGATTTACGAGCAGTACTTC. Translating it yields CASSQGQIYEQYF.

CDR3 in amino acids: CASSLGVSAGYEQYF. The CDR3, as DNA: TGTGCCAGCAGCTTAGGGGTTAGCGCTGGCTACGAGCAGTACTTC. This chain uses TRBV11-1 with TRBJ2-7; perhaps TRBD2 as D (5 bases). Germline CDR1 and CDR2: SGHAT and FQDESV (reference sequence). Trimming stripped 1 base from V and 3 bases from J, with 13 bases between. This CDR3 is 15 amino acids long.

The CDR3 DNA reads TGTGCCTGGAGTAAAGCGGGAGTCGGGGATACGCAGTATTTT. This translates into CAWSKAGVGDTQYF. The V and J genes are TRBV30 and TRBJ2-3; 8 bases fit TRBD2. Trimming at V came to 2 bases and at J to 6 bases, leaving 7 bases not matched to a gene. This CDR3 comprises 14 residues. Germline CDR1 is GTSNPN and CDR2 is SVGIG (reference sequence).

CDR3 region: CASSLIGGLAGRRTQYF. CDR3 coding DNA: TGTGCCAGCAGTTTAATAGGCGGGCTAGCGGGGCGGAGGACCCAGTACTTC. The chain carries TRBV27 and TRBJ2-5; 9 bases fit TRBD2. The length of the CDR3 is 17 residues. V was pared by 2 bases and J by 7 bases, with 14 bases of the junction left unmatched. The germline V gene encodes CDR1 MNHEY and CDR2 SMNVEV (reference sequence).

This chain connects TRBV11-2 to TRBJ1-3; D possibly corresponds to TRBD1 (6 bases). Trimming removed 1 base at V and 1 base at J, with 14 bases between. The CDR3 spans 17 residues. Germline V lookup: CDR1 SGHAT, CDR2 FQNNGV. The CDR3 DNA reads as TGTGCCAGCAGCTTAGTTGGGGGGGCACGATCTGGAAACACCATATATTTT. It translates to CASSLVGGARSGNTIYF.

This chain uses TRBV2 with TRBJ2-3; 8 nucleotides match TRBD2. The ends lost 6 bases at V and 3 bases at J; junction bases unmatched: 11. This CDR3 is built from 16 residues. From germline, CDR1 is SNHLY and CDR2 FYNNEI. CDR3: CASRKMAGGGTDTQYF. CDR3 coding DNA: TGTGCCAGCAGAAAAATGGCGGGAGGAGGGACAGATACGCAGTATTTT.

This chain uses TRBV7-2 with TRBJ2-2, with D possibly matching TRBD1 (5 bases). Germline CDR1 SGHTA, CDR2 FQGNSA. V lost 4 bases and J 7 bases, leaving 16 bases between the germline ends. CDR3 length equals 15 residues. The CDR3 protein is CASSSPGFPVGELFF. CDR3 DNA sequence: TGTGCCAGCAGCTCTCCAGGGTTCCCAGTCGGGGAGCTGTTTTTT.

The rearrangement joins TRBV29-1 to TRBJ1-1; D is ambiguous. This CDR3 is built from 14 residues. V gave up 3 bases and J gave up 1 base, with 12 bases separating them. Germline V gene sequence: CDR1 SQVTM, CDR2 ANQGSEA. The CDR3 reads CSVEVPRRNTEAFF. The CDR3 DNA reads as TGCAGCGTTGAGGTCCCCCGCAGGAACACTGAAGCTTTCTTT.

The CDR3 here is CASSSGTSGFQETQYF. In DNA form, the CDR3 reads TGTGCCAGCAGCTCCGGGACTAGCGGTTTTCAAGAGACCCAGTACTTC. This chain joins TRBV3-1 (or the pseudogene TRBV3-2) and TRBJ2-5, with TRBD2 matching over 11 bases. Germline V CDR1 and CDR2: LGHDT, YNNKEL (reference sequence). The junction had 7 bases not matched to a gene; V was cut back by 5 bases and J by 2 bases. The CDR3 consists of 16 residues.

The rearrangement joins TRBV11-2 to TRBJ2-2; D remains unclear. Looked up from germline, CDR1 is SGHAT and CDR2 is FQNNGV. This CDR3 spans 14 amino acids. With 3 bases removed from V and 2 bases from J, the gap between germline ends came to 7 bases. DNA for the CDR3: TGTGCCAGCAGCTTGAGGCTTAACACCGGGGAGCTGTTTTTT. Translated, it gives CASSLRLNTGELFF.

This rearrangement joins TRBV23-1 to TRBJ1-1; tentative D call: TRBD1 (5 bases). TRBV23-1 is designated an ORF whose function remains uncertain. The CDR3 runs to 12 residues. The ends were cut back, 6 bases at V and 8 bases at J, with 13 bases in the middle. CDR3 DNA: TGCGCCAGCAGCCAAGAGGCAGGGGAAGCTTTCTTT. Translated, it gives CASSQEAGEAFF.

DNA for the CDR3: TGTGCCAGCAGCGCCGGAACGGGAGGGTATTTCACCGGGGAGCTGTTTTTT. Translation: CASSAGTGGYFTGELFF. The V and J genes are TRBV9 and TRBJ2-2, with TRBD2 identical over 8 bases. With 3 bases clipped from V and 4 bases from J, the junction kept 11 bases outside the gene matches. The germline CDR1 and CDR2 sequences are SGDLS and YYNGEE. The CDR3 runs 17 residues.